The TCR beta chain under discussion was sequenced for a study of human T cells and chemical hapten exposure. TCRdb recomputed calls from the RACE reads with MiXCR, one row per CDR3 protein. This table holds 70,000 to 80,000 distinct CDR3 sequences, about 31% found once. The CDR3 runs 13 residues. CDR1 is DFQATT and CDR2 is SNEGSKA in the germline V gene (reference sequence). Trimming pared 5 bases from V and 11 bases from J, leaving 19 bases between. Noted time point: patch test 1, 2 weeks after DPC sensitization. Treatment specified: therapeutic diphenylcyclopropenone sensitization with weekly scalp DPC.

This sequence joins TRBV20-1 and TRBJ1-5, with D perhaps TRBD1 (5 bases). The clonotype originates from a man aged 40-50 years with alopecia areata. Some clones in this sample may be carry-over from other donors' samples. Sequences were derived from whole blood, sampled in connection with sensitization to the hapten diphenylcyclopropenone (DPC). The chain's CDR3 is CSAAPAGVDAQHF. The CDR3 DNA reads TGCAGTGCTGCCCCGGCGGGGGTGGATGCCCAGCATTTT.